These 20 T cell receptor beta chains originate from one sample sequenced in a study of cytomegalovirus exposure and HLA in healthy donors. PCR amplification relied on 60 Vbeta primers (plus 13 Jbeta primers). Assay used: immunoSEQ multiplex PCR; TCRdb lists only in-frame clones, some missing. The table lists about 140,000 clones, 60% to 80% of them singletons. The sequenced sample was PBMCs. Every receptor here comes from a male donor in good health and CMV-seronegative.

This chain connects TRBV7-2 to TRBJ2-1; D might be TRBD1 (5 bases). V lost 1 base and J lost 5, with 12 bases in between. Germline CDR1 reads SGHTA; CDR2 reads FQGNSA. The CDR3 totals 15 residues. The CDR3 sequence is CASSLGGRPNNEQFF. CDR3 nucleotide sequence: TGTGCCAGCAGCTTAGGGGGCAGACCTAACAATGAGCAGTTCTTC.

The DNA for the CDR3 is TGTGCCAGCAGCGGCCGACAGGGGAGCTCCTATAATTCACCCCTCCACTTT. Amino acid sequence: CASSGRQGSSYNSPLHF. The chain has TRBV9 and TRBJ1-6, with TRBD1 matching 8 bases. The V gene's germline CDR1 is SGDLS and CDR2 YYNGEE. V trimming: 3 bases; J trimming: 0 bases; junction bases outside the gene matches: 5. This CDR3 region has 17 residues.

V usage is TRBV6-5 and J usage is TRBJ1-6; D is possibly TRBD1 (6 bases). CDR3 length: 13 residues. V was trimmed by 8 bases and J by 7 bases, leaving 12 bases between them. CDR1 is MNHEY and CDR2 is SVGAGI in the germline V gene. CDR3 sequence reads: CASAGTQNSPLHF. The CDR3 DNA reads as TGTGCCAGCGCCGGGACACAGAATTCACCCCTCCACTTT.

J is TRBJ1-5 and V is TRBV2; 7 bases agree with TRBD1. J was trimmed by 3 bases and V by 5 bases; bases with no gene match: 4. Germline-derived CDR1 and CDR2 are SNHLY and FYNNEI. This CDR3 spans 14 amino acids. Here the CDR3 DNA reads TGTGCCAGCAGTACCAGGGGGAACAATCAGCCCCAGCATTTT. Translated, it gives CASSTRGNNQPQHF.

The chain uses TRBV6-5 and TRBJ2-1; 9 positions agree with TRBD2. The CDR3 covers 16 residues. Germline V gene lookup returns CDR1 MNHEY and CDR2 SVGAGI. V gave up 2 bases and J gave up 7 bases; unmatched junction bases: 9. The CDR3 DNA reads as TGTGCCAGCAGTTACATGACGGGACTAGCTAGGAATGAGCAGTTCTTC. Translation: CASSYMTGLARNEQFF.

The rearrangement links TRBV5-1 to TRBJ1-2; TRBD1 might be the D (5 bases). V was shortened by 4 bases and J by 3 bases, with 16 bases between the two germline ends. CDR3 length equals 15 residues. CDR1 and CDR2 (germline): SGHRS, YFSETQ. This CDR3 reads CASSPGEANYYGYTF. CDR3 DNA sequence: TGCGCCAGCAGCCCGGGGGAAGCAAACTACTATGGCTACACCTTC.

The chain is built from TRBV6-4 and TRBJ1-3, with D unresolved. This CDR3 spans 12 amino acids. CDR1 and CDR2 from the germline V gene are MRHNA and SNTAGT. Trimming left V 8 bases short and J 0 bases short, with 5 bases between. The CDR3 DNA sequence: TGTGCCAGCCCGAGCTCTGGAAACACCATATATTTT. Protein product: CASPSSGNTIYF.

The chain recombines TRBV18 with TRBJ2-3; D may be TRBD1 (6 bases). Germline CDR1 is KGHSH and CDR2 is LQKENI. Trimming shortened V by 3 bases and J by 2 bases, and 15 bases separated the two germline ends. This CDR3 spans 16 amino acids. The CDR3 spells CASSPYSTGLTDTQYF. The CDR3 DNA is TGTGCCAGCTCACCCTACTCTACAGGGCTCACAGATACGCAGTATTTT.

The V and J genes are TRBV9 and TRBJ1-2; D unresolved. The V gene's germline CDR1 is SGDLS and CDR2 YYNGEE. The CDR3 contains 15 residues. Trimming stripped 4 bases from V and 0 bases from J, with 13 bases between. This chain's CDR3 is CASSYTTSPNYGYTF. CDR3 DNA: TGTGCCAGCAGCTATACCACTTCCCCTAACTATGGCTACACCTTC.

The chain links TRBV6-5 to TRBJ2-7; unclear D gene. Germline lookup yields CDR1 MNHEY and CDR2 SVGAGI. There are 11 residues in the CDR3. Trimming pared 5 bases from V and 5 bases from J, leaving 7 bases between. This CDR3 is CASSKFDEQYF. Here the CDR3 DNA reads TGTGCCAGCAGTAAATTCGACGAGCAGTACTTC.

DNA for the CDR3: TGTGCCATCAGTGGGTCTCGGTTCGCAGGGCCACGCCTCTATAATTCACCCCTCCACTTT. Amino acids: CAISGSRFAGPRLYNSPLHF. The chain employs TRBV10-3 and TRBJ1-6; D may be TRBD1 (5 bases). The V gene lost 4 bases and the J gene lost 3 bases, with 25 bases spanning the gap. The CDR3 has 20 amino acids. In germline, CDR1 is ENHRY, CDR2 SYGVKD.

The rearrangement links TRBV4-3 to TRBJ2-3, with 8 bases that match TRBD1. The J segment lost 2 bases and the V segment lost 0 bases, leaving 7 bases of the junction unmatched. CDR3 length: 17 residues. CDR1 is LGHNA and CDR2 is YSLEER in the germline V gene. The CDR3, as DNA: TGCGCCAGCAGCCAAGACTTCCGGGACAGGTCCACAGATACGCAGTATTTT. This sequence encodes CASSQDFRDRSTDTQYF.

The CDR3 spells CASSFQNTEAFF. CDR3 DNA: TGCGCCAGCAGCTTCCAGAACACTGAAGCTTTCTTT. V usage is TRBV5-1 and J usage is TRBJ1-1; no reliable D call. Germline V lookup: CDR1 SGHRS, CDR2 YFSETQ. V gave up 2 bases and J gave up 1 base, with 3 bases separating them. The CDR3 length is 12 residues.

This clone was observed a single time. The CDR3 spells CASSLPDRSSYEQYF. The CDR3 coding sequence is TGTGCCAGCAGTTTGCCAGACAGAAGCTCCTACGAGCAGTACTTC. The chain recombines TRBV28 with TRBJ2-7; D may be TRBD1 (5 bases). Deletions cut 3 bases from V and 0 bases from J, with 12 bases between. Germline V lookup: CDR1 MDHEN, CDR2 SYDVKM. CDR3 length: 15 residues.

This sequence joins TRBV7-2 and TRBJ2-3; D gene uncertain. Germline V lookup: CDR1 SGHTA, CDR2 FQGNSA. V was trimmed by 0 bases and J by 8 bases, leaving 3 bases between them. The CDR3 covers 11 residues. The CDR3 reads CASSLASTQYF. The CDR3 DNA is TGTGCCAGCAGCTTAGCCTCTACGCAGTATTTT.

The rearrangement joins TRBV4-3 to TRBJ1-2; D perhaps matches TRBD1 (5 bases). CDR3 length: 15 amino acids. Germline-derived CDR1 and CDR2 are LGHNA and YSLEER. V dropped 4 bases and J dropped 5 bases, with 17 bases sitting between them. The CDR3: CASSLLRQWFYGYTF. The CDR3 DNA is TGCGCCAGCAGCCTCCTGAGACAGTGGTTTTATGGCTACACCTTC.

The gene calls are TRBV4-3 and TRBJ2-7; 7 nucleotides align to TRBD1. Looked up from germline, CDR1 is LGHNA and CDR2 is YSLEER. The V segment lost 3 bases and the J segment 3 bases; nucleotides outside the gene matches: 5. The CDR3 contains 14 residues. The DNA of the CDR3 is TGCGCCAGCAGCCAGGGACAGACTGACTACGAGCAGTACTTC. Its protein product is CASSQGQTDYEQYF.

This clone was detected only a few times. The chain uses TRBV30 and TRBJ1-1; D is unresolved. This CDR3 region has 12 residues. CDR1 and CDR2 from the germline V gene are GTSNPN and SVGIG (reference sequence). V lost 4 bases, J lost 2 bases, and 8 bases lay in between. CDR3 loop: CAWTGQNTEAFF. CDR3 DNA sequence: TGTGCCTGGACAGGTCAAAACACTGAAGCTTTCTTT. Using reference TRBV30 and TRBJ1-1 for the parts outside the CDR3, the full variable domain is SQTIHQWPATLVQPVGSPLSLECTVEGTSNPNLYWYRQAAGRGLQLLFYSVGIGQISSEVPQNLSASRPQDRQFILSSKKLLLSDSGFYLCAWTGQNTEAFFGQGTRLTVV.

This sequence joins TRBV29-1 and TRBJ2-1; D not resolved. The germline V and J ends were trimmed by 6 bases and 14 bases, with 14 bases remaining between them. There are 10 residues in the CDR3. Per the germline V gene, CDR1 is SQVTM and CDR2 is ANQGSEA. The chain's CDR3 is CSVQVEGEFF. CDR3 DNA: TGCAGCGTACAAGTCGAAGGAGAGTTCTTC.

For this clone: This same CDR3 is encoded by further DNA sequences in the sample. V is TRBV5-1 and J is TRBJ1-1, with D possibly TRBD1 on 6 matching bases. Germline V gene data show CDR1 as SGHRS and CDR2 as YFSETQ. The ends were cut back, 2 bases at V and 1 base at J, with 9 bases in the middle. The CDR3 is 14 residues long. In DNA, the CDR3 is TGCGCCAGCAGCTTAGACAGGCCGAACACTGAAGCTTTCTTT. Encoded protein: CASSLDRPNTEAFF.